This T cell receptor beta chain emerged from a study of T cell changes during pregnancy in multiple sclerosis. Sequencing was performed with immunoSEQ multiplex PCR; in TCRdb, only in-frame clones are kept and a portion is missing. This table holds fewer than 45,000 clones, 89% found once. V lost 7 bases to trimming and J lost 6 bases; unmatched junction nucleotides: 6. The CDR3 sequence is 13 residues long. Looked up from germline, CDR1 is LNHDA and CDR2 is SQIVND (reference sequence). The sequence was collected from a female donor with multiple sclerosis, enrolled in a pregnancy study. Specimen: CD4+ T cells from peripheral blood mononuclear cells, collected in the first trimester of pregnancy. The chain recombines TRBV19 with TRBJ2-1, with TRBD1 matching 7 bases. CDR3: CASNRQGFNEQFF. CDR3 DNA: TGTGCCAGTAATAGACAGGGTTTCAATGAGCAGTTCTTC.